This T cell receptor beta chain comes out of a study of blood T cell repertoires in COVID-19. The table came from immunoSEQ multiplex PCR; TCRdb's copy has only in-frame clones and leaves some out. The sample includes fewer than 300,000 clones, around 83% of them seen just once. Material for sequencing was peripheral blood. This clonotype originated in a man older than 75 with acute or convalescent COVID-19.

In DNA, the CDR3 is TGTGCCAGCAGCAGAGAAGGCGGGGGCTACGAGCAGTACTTC. Amino acids: CASSREGGGYEQYF. The chain recombines TRBV3-1 (or the pseudogene TRBV3-2) with TRBJ2-7; TRBD2 matches 7 bases. CDR1 is LGHDT and CDR2 is YNNKEL in the germline V gene (reference sequence). V was pared by 5 bases and J by 3 bases, with 7 bases of the junction left unmatched. The CDR3 has 14 amino acids.